This T cell receptor beta chain was obtained from a study of low-dose radiotherapy and immunotherapy resistance in tumors. Across the study: 1 Gy per fraction was delivered to Cohort 2 every two weeks, for 13 Gy total over 26 weeks. Patients took 300 mg oral aspirin daily for four cycles from cycle 1 day 1. Each two-week cycle included intravenous cyclophosphamide 200 mg/m2, given one day before radiation and immunotherapy.

Time point: before trial treatment. The donors' regimen was nivolumab, ipilimumab, aspirin, low-dose cyclophosphamide and low-dose radiotherapy. Priming of first-strand cDNA relied on TRAV- and TRBV-specific primers (covering alpha and beta chains). With a constant-region primer and a V-primer adapter, TCRs were subjected to approximately 20 PCR cycles of amplification. In TCRdb, the reads were re-called with MiXCR into one record per CDR3 protein. The data contain around 99,000 distinct CDR3 sequences, 9.4% of them singletons. In germline, CDR1 is DFQATT, CDR2 SNEGSKA (reference sequence). The CDR3 spans 15 residues. Germline trimming cut 3 bases from V and 1 base from J; bases unmatched to any gene: 6. This clonotype was detected ten times or more.

The receptor was derived from a male donor with prostate cancer. This rearrangement joins TRBV20-1 to TRBJ2-4; 7 nucleotides agree with TRBD1. This specimen consisted of PBMCs, obtained before treatment. CDR3 sequence reads: CSASPDRVAKNIQYF. The CDR3 nucleotides read TGCAGTGCTAGCCCCGACAGGGTGGCCAAAAACATTCAGTACTTC.